This T cell receptor (beta chain) was observed in a study of cytomegalovirus exposure and HLA in healthy donors. Study-level findings and limits: In a later analysis, a missense DCLRE1C variant was linked to TCR beta V- and J-gene trimming. Near-uniform donor sequencing depth was presumed by presence/absence analyses. A previous analysis found most TCR beta V segments productive roughly 87% or roughly 30% of the time.

Worth noting for this clone: Its target is not known.

Researchers ran the PCR with 60 Vbeta and 13 Jbeta primers. This table comes from immunoSEQ multiplex PCR, and its TCRdb copy is limited to in-frame clones, with some not included. The sample yields 95,000 to 150,000 clones, around 76% seen once. The CDR3 length is 17 residues. Trimming took 2 bases from V and 0 from J; bases not matched to a gene: 4. Germline loops: CDR1 SGHNT, CDR2 YYREEE (reference sequence). Sequenced: PBMCs. The receptor comes from a man between 60 and 70 years old in good health and CMV-seropositive. The V and J genes are TRBV5-4 and TRBJ2-1, with 11 bases identical to TRBD2. The CDR3 coding sequence is TGTGCCAGCAGCTTCTTACTAGCGGGGGTCTCCTACAATGAGCAGTTCTTC. It specifies CASSFLLAGVSYNEQFF.